The 4 T cell receptor beta chains below come from one sample, sequenced in a study of blood T cell repertoires in COVID-19. Clones were read by immunoSEQ multiplex PCR, and TCRdb kept only the in-frame ones, dropping some. This table holds over 45,000 clones, over 70% found once. The sequenced material came from peripheral blood. These receptors all stem from a man aged 70-80 years with acute or convalescent COVID-19.

This chain connects TRBV9 to TRBJ2-5; 9 positions match TRBD2. The V gene's germline CDR1 is SGDLS and CDR2 YYNGEE. V lost 3 bases, J lost 1 base, and 7 bases stayed unmatched. The CDR3 loop spans 16 amino acids. Here the CDR3 DNA reads TGTGCCAGCAGCGCCCAATCGACTAGCGGCCAAGAGACCCAGTACTTC. As protein: CASSAQSTSGQETQYF.

As concerns this clone: The germline gene is not matched at one end of the junction; a read error may be the cause. The rearrangement joins TRBV3-1 (or the pseudogene TRBV3-2) to TRBJ2-1; possible D gene TRBD2, 5 bases. Germline V gene sequence: CDR1 LGHDT, CDR2 YNNKEL (reference sequence). CDR3 size: 13 residues. The CDR3 region is CASRQAPGIEQFF. DNA for the CDR3: TGTGCCAGCAGACAAGCCCCGGGGATTGAGCAGTTCTTC.

This clone was seen more than once but under ten times. J is TRBJ2-1 and V is TRBV5-1, with 8 nucleotides matching TRBD1. Germline V gene sequence: CDR1 SGHRS, CDR2 YFSETQ. V lost 4 bases and J lost 5; bases outside the gene matches: 11. This CDR3 spans 16 amino acids. The CDR3 here is CASSATGTGLDNEQFF. In nucleotides, the CDR3 is TGCGCCAGCAGCGCGACCGGGACAGGACTCGACAATGAGCAGTTCTTC.

This sequence joins TRBV7-2 and TRBJ1-2; 10 bases agree with TRBD1. The germline V gene has CDR1 SGHTA and CDR2 FQGNSA. This CDR3 is built from 14 residues. Trimming removed 5 bases from V and 8 bases from J; junction bases left unmatched: 8. The CDR3 DNA follows: TGTGCCAGCAGCCACAGGGACAGGGGTAAAGGCTACACCTTC. Its protein is CASSHRDRGKGYTF.